This TCR beta chain is from a study of T cell clones after liver transplantation. Findings and limits, study-wide: The donor-reactive repertoire was only partly measurable in two subjects, lacking donor cells. Migration into the graft, not deletion, may explain lost graft donor-reactive T cells.

Per the germline V gene, CDR1 is GTSNPN and CDR2 is SVGIG (reference sequence). This CDR3 spans 15 amino acids. V was clipped by 2 bases and J by 5 bases; unmatched bases: 5. The repertoire was sequenced with immunoSEQ multiplex PCR; TCRdb's copy has only in-frame clones and lacks some. The sample yields approximately 72,000 clones, around nine tenths seen once. Worth noting for this clone: Its target is unknown.

Sequenced here: CD4+ T cells from blood, sampled before liver transplant. This chain connects TRBV30 to TRBJ2-3; 12 bases fit TRBD2. This receptor was obtained from a human donor who received a liver transplant. In nucleotides, the CDR3 is TGTGCCTGGAGTCGACTAGCGGGAGTTCTAGATACGCAGTATTTT. This sequence encodes CAWSRLAGVLDTQYF. The entire variable domain, with the rest obtained from reference TRBV30 and TRBJ2-3, is as follows: SQTIHQWPATLVQPVGSPLSLECTVEGTSNPNLYWYRQAAGRGLQLLFYSVGIGQISSEVPQNLSASRPQDRQFILSSKKLLLSDSGFYLCAWSRLAGVLDTQYFGPGTRLTVL.